This T cell receptor beta chain was sequenced during a study of tumor and adjacent non-tumor tissue in lung cancer. Background on the study: There were 11 to 13 adenocarcinoma, a couple of squamous cell carcinoma and 1 small cell lung cancer cases. Each sample yielded roughly 4.2 million productive TCRbeta reads on average. Study-level findings and limits: Significantly higher TCR diversity was found in tumor than normal lung. Top 100 clones took a larger repertoire share in normal lung.

This CDR3 spans 13 amino acids. Germline loops: CDR1 SQVTM, CDR2 ANQGSEA. RNA was extracted from bulk tissue without any cell sorting. The library came from three nested PCR rounds adapted from ARM-PCR protocols. MiXCR, applied by TCRdb to the multiplex PCR reads, yields one record per CDR3 protein. The data hold about 200,000 distinct CDR3 sequences, with about 76% observed a single time. A remark on this clonotype: As yet, its antigen is unknown. A much larger clone sits a single nucleotide away, making a read error possible.

The V call is TRBV29-1, the J call TRBJ2-4; perhaps TRBD2 as D (5 bases). Sequenced input: lung tumor tissue. This clonotype was sampled from a man aged 60 to 69 with non-small cell lung cancer. The chain's CDR3 is CSAEGSEWNIQYF. In DNA, the CDR3 is TGCAGCGCTGAAGGGAGTGAGTGGAACATTCAGTACTTC.